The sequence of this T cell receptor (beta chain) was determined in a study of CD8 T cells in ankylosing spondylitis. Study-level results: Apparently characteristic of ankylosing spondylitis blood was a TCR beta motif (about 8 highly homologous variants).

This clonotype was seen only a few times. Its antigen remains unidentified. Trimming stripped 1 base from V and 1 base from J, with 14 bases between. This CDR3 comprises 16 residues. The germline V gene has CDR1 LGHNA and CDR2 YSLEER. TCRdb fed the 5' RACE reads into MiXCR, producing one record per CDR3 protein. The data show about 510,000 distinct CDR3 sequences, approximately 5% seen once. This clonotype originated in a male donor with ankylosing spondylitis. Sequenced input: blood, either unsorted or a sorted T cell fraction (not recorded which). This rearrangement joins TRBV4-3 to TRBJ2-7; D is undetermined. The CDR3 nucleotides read TGCGCCAGCAGCCAAGTGCAGTCGAGTAGGTCCTACGAGCAGTACTTC. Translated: CASSQVQSSRSYEQYF.